This T cell receptor (beta chain) was recorded in a study of Ad26.COV2.S vaccination and SARS-CoV-2 variants. Treatment indicated: some 20 received Ad26.COV2.S at low or high dose, single or two shots; roughly five received placebo; per-sample allocation not given. After the first vaccine or placebo injection, samples were drawn on day 63. General study results and limits: Measures of TCR breadth and depth may have fallen short of total T cell responses.

Some clones are missing from TCRdb's copy, which holds only in-frame ones; the method was immunoSEQ multiplex PCR. The data show roughly 420,000 clones, 70% to 90% seen once. Of note for this clone: Its cognate antigen is unknown.

This clonotype originated in a person aged 18-65 years who received the Ad26.COV2.S COVID-19 vaccine or a placebo. The material sequenced was peripheral blood, taken in a trial of Ad26.COV2.S vaccine versus placebo.

CDR3 protein: CASSSSTTRSTDTQYF. CDR3 bases: TGTGCCAGCAGCTCGTCTACGACCCGAAGCACAGATACGCAGTATTTT. The rearrangement uses TRBV5-6 and TRBJ2-3; D not certain. CDR1 is SGHDT, CDR2 YYEEEE, per germline. The V and J ends lost 3 bases and 0 bases respectively, with 14 bases between them. This CDR3 has 16 residues.